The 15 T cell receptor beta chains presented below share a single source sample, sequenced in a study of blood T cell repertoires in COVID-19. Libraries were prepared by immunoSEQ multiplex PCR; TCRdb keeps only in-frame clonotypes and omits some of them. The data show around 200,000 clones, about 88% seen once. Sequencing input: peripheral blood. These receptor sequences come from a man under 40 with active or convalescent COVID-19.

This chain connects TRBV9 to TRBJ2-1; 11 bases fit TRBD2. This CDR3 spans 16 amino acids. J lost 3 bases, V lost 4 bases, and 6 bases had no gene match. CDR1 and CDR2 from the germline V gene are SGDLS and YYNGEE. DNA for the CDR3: TGTGCCAGCAGCTCCTCCGGGACTAGCGGCTACAATGAGCAGTTCTTC. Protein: CASSSSGTSGYNEQFF. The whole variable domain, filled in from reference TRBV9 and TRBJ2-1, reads DSGVTQTPKHLITATGQRVTLRCSPRSGDLSVYWYQQSLDQGLQFLIQYYNGEERAKGNILERFSAQQFPDLHSELNLSSLELGDSALYFCASSSSGTSGYNEQFFGPGTRLTVL.

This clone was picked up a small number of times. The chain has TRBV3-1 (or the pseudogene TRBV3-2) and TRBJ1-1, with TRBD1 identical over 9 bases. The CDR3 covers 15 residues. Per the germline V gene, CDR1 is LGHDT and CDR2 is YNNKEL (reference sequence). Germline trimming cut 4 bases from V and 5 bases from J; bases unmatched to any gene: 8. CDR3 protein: CASSRGQGLLTEAFF. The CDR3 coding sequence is TGTGCCAGCAGCCGCGGACAGGGGTTGCTTACTGAAGCTTTCTTT.

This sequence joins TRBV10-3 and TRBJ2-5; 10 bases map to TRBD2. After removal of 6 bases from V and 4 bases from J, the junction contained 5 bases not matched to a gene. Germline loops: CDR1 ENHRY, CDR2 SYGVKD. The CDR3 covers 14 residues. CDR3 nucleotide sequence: TGTGCCATCAGCTTAGCGGGGGGCGGAGAGACCCAGTACTTC. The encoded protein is CAISLAGGGETQYF.

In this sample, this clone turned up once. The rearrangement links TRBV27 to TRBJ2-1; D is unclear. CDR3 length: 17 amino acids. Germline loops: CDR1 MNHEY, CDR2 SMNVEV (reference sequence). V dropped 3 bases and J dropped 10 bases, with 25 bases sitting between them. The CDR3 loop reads CASSFQRLRGLAGEQFF. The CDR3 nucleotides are TGTGCCAGCAGTTTCCAAAGGCTGCGCGGCCTCGCTGGGGAGCAGTTCTTC.

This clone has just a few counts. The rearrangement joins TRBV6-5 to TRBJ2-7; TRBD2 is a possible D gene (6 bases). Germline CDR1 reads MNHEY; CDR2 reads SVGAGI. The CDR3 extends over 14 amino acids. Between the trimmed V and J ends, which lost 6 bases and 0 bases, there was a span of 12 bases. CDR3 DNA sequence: TGTGCCAGCAGGGGGGGTTTGAGCTCCTACGAGCAGTACGTC. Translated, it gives CASRGGLSSYEQYV.

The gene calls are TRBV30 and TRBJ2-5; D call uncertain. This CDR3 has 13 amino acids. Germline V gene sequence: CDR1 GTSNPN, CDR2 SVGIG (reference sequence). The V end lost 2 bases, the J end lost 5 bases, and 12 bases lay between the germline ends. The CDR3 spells CAWSSISRETQYF. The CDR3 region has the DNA TGTGCCTGGAGTTCGATTAGCCGGGAGACCCAGTACTTC.

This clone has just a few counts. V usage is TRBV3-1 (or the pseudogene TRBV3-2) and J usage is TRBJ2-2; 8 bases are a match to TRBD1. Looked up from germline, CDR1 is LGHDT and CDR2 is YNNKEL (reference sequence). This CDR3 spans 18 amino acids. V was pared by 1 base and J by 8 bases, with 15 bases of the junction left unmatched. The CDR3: CASSQASSTGGVPGELFF. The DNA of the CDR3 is TGTGCCAGCAGCCAAGCTTCCAGCACAGGGGGAGTACCGGGGGAGCTGTTTTTT.

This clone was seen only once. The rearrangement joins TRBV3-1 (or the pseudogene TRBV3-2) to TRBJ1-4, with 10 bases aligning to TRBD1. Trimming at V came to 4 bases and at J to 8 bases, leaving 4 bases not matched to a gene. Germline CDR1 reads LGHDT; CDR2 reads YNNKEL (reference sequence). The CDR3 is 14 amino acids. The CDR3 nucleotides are TGTGCCAGCAGCCCAGGACAGGGGGAAGAAAAACTGTTTTTT. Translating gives CASSPGQGEEKLFF.

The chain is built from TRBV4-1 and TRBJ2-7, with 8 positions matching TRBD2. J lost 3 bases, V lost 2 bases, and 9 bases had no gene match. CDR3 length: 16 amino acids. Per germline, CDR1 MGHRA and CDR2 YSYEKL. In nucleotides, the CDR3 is TGCGCCAGCAGCCAAAGTCCACTAGCGGAGAACTACGAGCAGTACGTC. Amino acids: CASSQSPLAENYEQYV.

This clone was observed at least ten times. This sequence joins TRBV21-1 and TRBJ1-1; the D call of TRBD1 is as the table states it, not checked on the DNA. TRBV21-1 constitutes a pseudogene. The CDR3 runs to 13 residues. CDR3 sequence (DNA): TGTGCCAGCGTGACAGGGGGCGACACTGAAGCTTTCTTT. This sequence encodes CASVTGGDTEAFF.

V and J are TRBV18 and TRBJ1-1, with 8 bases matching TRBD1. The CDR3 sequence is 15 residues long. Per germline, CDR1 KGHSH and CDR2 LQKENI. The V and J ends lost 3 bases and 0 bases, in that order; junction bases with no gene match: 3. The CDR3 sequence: CASSPATGVNTEAFF. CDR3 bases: TGTGCCAGCTCACCGGCGACAGGGGTGAACACTGAAGCTTTCTTT.

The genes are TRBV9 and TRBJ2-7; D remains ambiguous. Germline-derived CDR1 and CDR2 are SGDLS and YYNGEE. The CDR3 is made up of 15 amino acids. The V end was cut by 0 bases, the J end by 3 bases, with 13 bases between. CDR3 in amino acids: CASSVGGGQLYEQYF. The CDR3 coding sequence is TGTGCCAGCAGCGTAGGAGGCGGCCAACTCTACGAGCAGTACTTC.

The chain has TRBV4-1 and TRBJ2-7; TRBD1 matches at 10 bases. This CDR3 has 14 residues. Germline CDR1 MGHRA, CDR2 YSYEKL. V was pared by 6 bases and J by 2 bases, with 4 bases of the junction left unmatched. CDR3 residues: CASSPGTGAYEQYF. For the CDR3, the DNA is TGCGCCAGCAGTCCCGGGACAGGGGCCTACGAGCAGTACTTC.

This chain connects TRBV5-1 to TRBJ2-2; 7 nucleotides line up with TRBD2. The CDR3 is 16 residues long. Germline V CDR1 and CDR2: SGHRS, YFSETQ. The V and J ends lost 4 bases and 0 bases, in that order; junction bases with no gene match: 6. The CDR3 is CASSPAGTTNTGELFF. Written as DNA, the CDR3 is TGCGCCAGCAGCCCCGCCGGGACTACGAACACCGGGGAGCTGTTTTTT.

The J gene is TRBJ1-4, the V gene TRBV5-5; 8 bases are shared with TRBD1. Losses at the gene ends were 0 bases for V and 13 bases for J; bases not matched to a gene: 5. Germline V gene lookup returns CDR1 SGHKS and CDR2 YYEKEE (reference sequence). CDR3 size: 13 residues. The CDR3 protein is CASSLEGQEGLFF. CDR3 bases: TGTGCCAGCAGCTTGGAGGGACAGGAAGGACTGTTTTTT.